Shown below are 19 T cell receptor beta chains from a single sample sequenced in a study of T cells in tumors after PD-1 blockade. Profiled with immunoSEQ multiplex PCR; TCRdb holds only in-frame clones, not every one. Here the sample spans over 30,000 clones, about 77% being singletons. The input for sequencing was PBMCs, taken before anti-PD-1 treatment. The receptors stem from a human donor with basal cell carcinoma.

The gene calls are TRBV7-9 and TRBJ1-4; TRBD1 might be the D (5 bases). Germline CDR1 and CDR2: SEHNR and FQNEAQ (reference sequence). The CDR3 contains 14 residues. V lost 2 bases and J lost 7, with 11 bases in between. The CDR3 here is CASSLRAGTEKLFF. The CDR3 DNA follows: TGTGCCAGCAGCTTAAGAGCGGGGACTGAAAAACTGTTTTTT.

J is TRBJ1-1 and V is TRBV10-3, with 9 bases matching TRBD1. Germline V gene data show CDR1 as ENHRY and CDR2 as SYGVKD. The CDR3 sequence is 13 residues long. V trimming: 8 bases; J trimming: 4 bases; junction bases outside the gene matches: 5. The CDR3 spells CAIAGQGLTEAFF. CDR3 coding DNA: TGTGCCATCGCCGGACAGGGGCTCACTGAAGCTTTCTTT.

The chain carries TRBV2 and TRBJ1-2; 7 bases align to TRBD1. The CDR3 length is 15 residues. The trim removed 4 bases at V and 5 bases at J, leaving 10 bases unmatched. Germline V gene sequence: CDR1 SNHLY, CDR2 FYNNEI. CDR3 in DNA: TGTGCCAGCAGTGGACAGGGAGACGGGCCATATGGCTACACCTTC. This codes for CASSGQGDGPYGYTF.

The chain links TRBV30 to TRBJ2-2, with TRBD2 identical over 14 bases. J was trimmed by 5 bases and V by 2 bases; bases with no gene match: 7. There are 17 residues in the CDR3. Germline CDR1 reads GTSNPN; CDR2 reads SVGIG (reference sequence). CDR3 in amino acids: CAWSRLAGGPDTGELFF. CDR3 coding DNA: TGTGCCTGGAGTAGACTAGCGGGAGGGCCGGATACCGGGGAGCTGTTTTTT.

The chain carries TRBV18 and TRBJ1-1; D unclear. Trimming took 0 bases from V and 4 from J, leaving 6 bases between them. Germline V gives CDR1 KGHSH, CDR2 LQKENI. The CDR3 consists of 13 residues. The CDR3 loop reads CASSPPYPTEAFF. In DNA, the CDR3 is TGTGCCAGCTCACCACCTTACCCCACTGAAGCTTTCTTT.

The chain is built from TRBV5-1 and TRBJ2-7, with D unclear. This CDR3 region has 12 residues. Germline assignment: CDR1 SGHRS and CDR2 YFSETQ. Trimming removed 4 bases from V and 3 bases from J, with 8 bases in between. The CDR3 sequence is CASSSSDYEQYF. The CDR3 DNA is TGCGCCAGCAGCAGCTCGGACTACGAGCAGTACTTC.

The chain couples TRBV6-5 to TRBJ1-1, with 12 nucleotides matching TRBD1. The length of the CDR3 is 15 residues. Germline assignment: CDR1 MNHEY and CDR2 SVGAGI. Germline trimming cut 7 bases from V and 5 bases from J; bases unmatched to any gene: 8. The chain's CDR3 is CASTPGTGGRTEAFF. The CDR3 DNA sequence: TGTGCCAGCACCCCCGGGACAGGGGGCCGGACTGAAGCTTTCTTT.

The chain is built from TRBV5-1 and TRBJ1-2; D is unclear. This CDR3 comprises 13 residues. V shed 0 bases and J shed 7 bases, with 10 bases lying between them. The germline V gene encodes CDR1 SGHRS and CDR2 YFSETQ. CDR3 sequence (DNA): TGCGCCAGCAGCTTGGACGGGGAACGTGGCTACACCTTC. Its protein product is CASSLDGERGYTF.

The chain joins TRBV5-3 to TRBJ2-2; D might be TRBD1 (8 bases). TRBV5-3 is an open reading frame whose function is uncertain. The CDR3 is made up of 18 amino acids. V lost 4 bases, J lost 1 base, and 20 bases lay in between. Here the CDR3 DNA reads TGTGCCAGAAGCCCAAGACGGACAGGGAGGGGGAACACCGGGGAGCTGTTTTTT. This codes for CARSPRRTGRGNTGELFF.

The sample holds a few counts of this clone. The V gene is TRBV29-1, the J gene TRBJ2-2; a possible D gene is TRBD1 (5 bases). Trimming shortened V by 7 bases and J by 3 bases, and 12 bases separated the two germline ends. The length of the CDR3 is 13 residues. Germline loops: CDR1 SQVTM, CDR2 ANQGSEA. This CDR3 reads CSAKTTDTGELFF. DNA for the CDR3: TGCAGCGCCAAAACGACAGACACCGGGGAGCTGTTTTTT.

The J gene is TRBJ1-5, the V gene TRBV27, with D uncertain. CDR3 length: 14 amino acids. Germline values: CDR1 MNHEY, CDR2 SMNVEV (reference sequence). The V end was cut by 8 bases, the J end by 1 base, with 12 bases between. CDR3 in DNA: TGTGCCAGCGGGAGGGCGGGAAGCAATCAGCCCCAGCATTTT. Translation gives CASGRAGSNQPQHF.

This chain joins TRBV5-8 and TRBJ2-6, with D possibly TRBD1 on 6 matching bases. CDR3 length: 17 residues. The germline gives CDR1 SGHTS, CDR2 YDEGEE. V was cut by 2 bases and J by 2 bases, with 14 bases left in between. CDR3 sequence reads: CASSFHRGNTGANVLTF. The CDR3 DNA reads TGTGCCAGCAGCTTCCATAGGGGGAATACTGGGGCCAACGTCCTGACTTTC.

This sequence joins TRBV3-1 (or the pseudogene TRBV3-2) and TRBJ2-2, with D unclear. This CDR3 is 18 amino acids long. From germline, CDR1 is LGHDT and CDR2 YNNKEL (reference sequence). V lost 11 bases and J lost 3, with 28 bases in between. The CDR3 loop reads CAPAQFRQYSVHTGELFF. The CDR3 DNA reads TGTGCCCCAGCCCAATTCCGCCAATATTCGGTTCACACCGGGGAGCTGTTTTTT.

The J gene is TRBJ1-5, the V gene TRBV10-1; D is possibly TRBD1 (5 bases). The CDR3 covers 16 residues. Trimming removed 9 bases at V and 0 bases at J, with 18 bases between. Germline assignment: CDR1 WNHNN and CDR2 SYGVQD (reference sequence). The CDR3 reads CAREGPPGNSNQPQHF. DNA of the CDR3: TGCGCCAGAGAGGGGCCTCCAGGTAATAGCAATCAGCCCCAGCATTTT.

This clone was counted once. The V gene is TRBV15, the J gene TRBJ1-5; 7 bases are a match to TRBD1. V gave up 2 bases and J gave up 7 bases; unmatched junction bases: 5. The V gene's germline CDR1 is LNHNV and CDR2 YYDKDF (reference sequence). There are 14 residues in the CDR3. In nucleotides, the CDR3 is TGTGCCACCAGCAGACTAGACAGGGACCAGCCCCAGCATTTT. Its translation: CATSRLDRDQPQHF.

This chain joins TRBV5-4 and TRBJ1-2; the D is unclear. Germline V CDR1 and CDR2: SGHNT, YYREEE (reference sequence). This CDR3 contains 14 residues. V shed 4 bases and J shed 3 bases, with 13 bases lying between them. The CDR3 region is CASSADVGYYGYTF. CDR3 nucleotides: TGTGCCAGCAGCGCCGACGTGGGATACTATGGCTACACCTTC. Full variable domain (remainder filled in from reference TRBV5-4 and TRBJ1-2): ETGVTQSPTHLIKTRGQQVTLRCSSQSGHNTVSWYQQALGQGPQFIFQYYREEENGRGNFPPRFSGLQFPNYSSELNVNALELDDSALYLCASSADVGYYGYTFGSGTRLTVV.

The chain couples TRBV14 to TRBJ1-3; maybe TRBD1 (5 bases). This CDR3 is built from 20 residues. The V end was cut by 0 bases, the J end by 0 bases, with 21 bases between. Germline-derived CDR1 and CDR2 are SGHDN and FVKESK. CDR3 in DNA: TGTGCCAGCAGCCAAGACAGGATCGGGGGACTCCCTGACTCTGGAAACACCATATATTTT. This sequence encodes CASSQDRIGGLPDSGNTIYF.

The gene calls are TRBV28 and TRBJ1-2; 9 nucleotides match TRBD1. The V gene end was trimmed by 6 bases and the J gene end by 6 bases; junction bases not matched to a gene: 14. CDR3 length: 16 residues. Germline CDR1 reads MDHEN; CDR2 reads SYDVKM. Written as DNA, the CDR3 is TGTGCCAGCAGCATCCCTCCGGGACAGGGCTTCCATGGCTACACCTTC. As protein: CASSIPPGQGFHGYTF.

The rearrangement joins TRBV11-3 to TRBJ2-7, with a tentative D call TRBD2 (6 bases). This CDR3 comprises 12 residues. V was clipped by 3 bases and J by 9 bases, with 12 bases between them. Per the germline V gene, CDR1 is SGHNT and CDR2 is YENEEA. CDR3 loop: CASSLDRRGQYF. Written as DNA, the CDR3 is TGTGCCAGCAGCTTGGATAGGCGGGGGCAGTACTTC. The whole variable domain, filled in from reference TRBV11-3 and TRBJ2-7, reads EAGVVQSPRYKIIEKKQPVAFWCNPISGHNTLYWYLQNLGQGPELLIRYENEEAVDDSQLPKDRFSAERLKGVDSTLKIQPAELGDSAVYLCASSLDRRGQYFGPGTRLTVT.